The 32 T cell receptor beta chains in this list originate from one sample, sequenced in a study of tumor-infiltrating lymphocytes in oesophageal squamous cell carcinoma. TCRdb reanalysed the PCR reads using MiXCR and keeps one entry per CDR3 protein. The sample holds 5,600 or so distinct CDR3 sequences, about 15% seen once. Sequenced material: esophageal tumor tissue. The receptors were gathered from a male donor with esophageal squamous cell carcinoma.

V gene TRBV19 combines with J gene TRBJ2-7, with 9 bases fitting TRBD2. Trimming took 1 base from V and 3 from J; bases not matched to a gene: 4. This CDR3 is 15 amino acids long. Germline assignment: CDR1 LNHDA and CDR2 SQIVND (reference sequence). CDR3 protein: CASSIAGTSCYEQYF. CDR3 nucleotide sequence: TGTGCCAGTAGTATAGCTGGGACTAGCTGCTACGAGCAGTACTTC. Variable domain in full (rest from reference TRBV19 and TRBJ2-7): DGGITQSPKYLFRKEGQNVTLSCEQNLNHDAMYWYRQDPGQGLRLIYYSQIVNDFQKGDIAEGYSVSREKKESFPLTVTSAQKNPTAFYLCASSIAGTSCYEQYFGPGTRLTVT.

This clonotype was detected many times. The chain couples TRBV24-1 to TRBJ2-2; D possibly corresponds to TRBD1 (7 bases). CDR1 is KGHDR, CDR2 SFDVKD, per germline. The CDR3 covers 14 residues. V was cut by 4 bases and J by 4 bases, with 9 bases left in between. CDR3 sequence: CATSEQGGTGELFF. CDR3 nucleotide sequence: TGTGCCACCAGTGAGCAGGGGGGCACCGGGGAGCTGTTTTTT.

Turning to this clonotype: The junction and the germline gene differ at one end; a read error may be behind it. CDR3 residues: CASSAEERTGRVTYNSPLHF. The CDR3 DNA reads as TGTGCCAGCAGCGCCGAAGAACGGACAGGGAGGGTGACCTATAATTCACCCCTCCACTTC. The chain links TRBV5-6 to TRBJ2-1; D is possibly TRBD1 (8 bases). The CDR3 is made up of 20 amino acids. Germline V gives CDR1 SGHDT, CDR2 YYEEEE.

This clonotype was observed many times. This chain connects TRBV5-1 to TRBJ2-1, with 10 positions matching TRBD2. Germline V gene data show CDR1 as SGHRS and CDR2 as YFSETQ. The CDR3 extends over 19 amino acids. The ends lost 1 base at V and 0 bases at J; junction bases unmatched: 10. The CDR3 here is CASSLWVAGGVSSYNEQFF. The CDR3 DNA reads as TGCGCCAGCAGCTTGTGGGTAGCGGGGGGCGTGAGCTCCTACAATGAGCAGTTCTTC.

This clonotype has only a few counts. The gene calls are TRBV9 and TRBJ2-1; D ambiguous. The CDR3 loop spans 13 amino acids. Trimming took 0 bases from V and 8 from J, leaving 9 bases between them. CDR1 and CDR2 from the germline V gene are SGDLS and YYNGEE. The CDR3 nucleotides are TGTGCCAGCAGCGTAGGGTCCAGGTATGAGCAGTTCTTC. It is translated as CASSVGSRYEQFF.

This clonotype was seen a handful of times. The V call is TRBV2, the J call TRBJ2-1, with 7 bases that match TRBD1. The CDR3 contains 14 residues. From germline, CDR1 is SNHLY and CDR2 FYNNEI. With V trimmed by 7 bases and J by 4 bases, 7 bases remained unmatched. The CDR3 sequence is CASKTGTVYNEQFF. In DNA form, the CDR3 reads TGTGCCAGCAAAACCGGGACAGTATACAATGAGCAGTTCTTC.

Sample share makes this clonotype medium-sized. The genes are TRBV28 and TRBJ1-6, with a tentative D call TRBD1 (5 bases). The CDR3 is made up of 15 amino acids. Trimming left V 5 bases short and J 3 bases short, with 11 bases between. The germline CDR1 and CDR2 sequences are MDHEN and SYDVKM. The DNA of the CDR3 is TGTGCCAGCAGTACAGGCCCAGGCTATAATTCACCCCTCCACTTT. It is translated as CASSTGPGYNSPLHF.

This clonotype has just one count. This chain joins TRBV7-9 and TRBJ1-1; no clear D. V was cut by 6 bases and J by 8 bases, with 13 bases left in between. The germline gives CDR1 SEHNR, CDR2 FQNEAQ (reference sequence). The CDR3 extends over 12 amino acids. In nucleotides, the CDR3 is TGTGCCAGCAGACGATTGAGCACGGAAGCTTTCTTT. It encodes CASRRLSTEAFF.

About this clonotype itself: The conserved phenylalanine or tryptophan is not found at the CDR3 terminus, so this likely reflects a read error. It is unclear where the CDR3 begins or ends on the DNA, so no DNA is shown, and the CDR3 is as TCRdb lists it. The chain has TRBV28 and TRBJ2-7; no DNA check was done on the table's D call, TRBD1. Both ends counted, the CDR3 spans 16 residues. Germline CDR1 and CDR2: MDHEN and SYDVKM. This CDR3 reads CASSLGGTGYGYTFGS.

Comment on this clonotype: Without the conserved terminal phenylalanine or tryptophan, this CDR3 likely stems from a read error. No DNA is shown, since the ends of the CDR3 on it are uncertain; the CDR3 is the one TCRdb lists. This chain joins TRBV7-2 and TRBJ2-6; the table names TRBD1, a call not compared with the DNA. CDR1 and CDR2 (germline): SGHTA, FQGNSA. Ends included, the CDR3 has 16 residues. CDR3 loop: CASRFGQGSPPLHFGN.

This chain connects TRBV4-2 to TRBJ2-1, with a possible D match to TRBD2 (6 bases). Matching the DNA end better, TRBJ2-7 makes the J call doubtful. This CDR3 is built from 17 residues. Germline CDR1 is LGHNA and CDR2 is YNFKEQ. The CDR3 DNA is TGTGCCAGCAGCCAAGATATACCCCGGGACTTCTCCTACGAGCAGTACTTC. Translation: CASSQDIPRDFSYEQYF.

Points on this clonotype: The conserved phenylalanine or tryptophan is not found at the CDR3 terminus, so this likely reflects a read error. The limits of the CDR3 on the DNA are not certain, so only TCRdb's listed CDR3 is given. The CDR3 sequence is CASSWGLNNEQFFGA. The V gene is TRBV12-3 or TRBV12-4, the J gene TRBJ2-6; the D segment call TRBD2 is taken from the table without a DNA check. Ends included, the CDR3 has 15 residues.

This clonotype was counted at least ten times. V gene TRBV6-1 combines with J gene TRBJ1-6; no clear D. This CDR3 spans 15 amino acids. Germline V gene sequence: CDR1 MNHNS, CDR2 SASEGT. V lost 7 bases, J lost 0 bases, and 10 bases lay in between. In DNA form, the CDR3 reads TGTGCCAGCAATAGAGCGAGCTCCTATAATTCACCCCTCCACTTT. As protein: CASNRASSYNSPLHF.

The sample holds a few counts of this clonotype. Because the CDR3 is missing its conserved closing phenylalanine or tryptophan, this is likely a read error. It is unclear where the CDR3 begins or ends on the DNA, so no DNA is shown, and the CDR3 is as TCRdb lists it. This sequence joins TRBV6-2 or TRBV6-3 and TRBJ2-5; the table's D call TRBD1 went unverified against the DNA. CDR1 is MNHEY, CDR2 SVGEGT, per germline. The CDR3 totals 17 residues, both ends included. The CDR3: CASSYRTGGPYGYTFGS.

This clonotype was seen at least ten times. This CDR3 is missing its conserved last phenylalanine or tryptophan, likely due to a read error. It is unclear where the CDR3 begins or ends on the DNA, so no DNA is shown, and the CDR3 is as TCRdb lists it. V usage is TRBV7-2 and J usage is TRBJ2-7; TRBD1 is the table's D call and was not checked against the DNA. The CDR3 contains 15 residues when both ends are counted. Germline V gene lookup returns CDR1 SGHTA and CDR2 FQGNSA. The chain's CDR3 is CASSFGRVYGYTFGS.

In this sample, this clonotype turned up many times. The rearrangement joins TRBV6-4 to TRBJ2-6, with TRBD2 identical over 8 bases. Germline V gene data show CDR1 as MRHNA and CDR2 as SNTAGT. CDR3 length: 18 amino acids. With V trimmed by 9 bases and J by 1 base, 14 bases remained unmatched. CDR3 region: CARVREGSNESGANVLTF. The CDR3 nucleotides are TGTGCCAGGGTCCGGGAGGGCAGCAACGAATCTGGGGCCAACGTCCTGACTTTC.

Relative to its sample, this clonotype is medium-sized. The rearrangement joins TRBV7-2 to TRBJ2-3, with a tentative D call TRBD2 (7 bases). Deletions cut 2 bases from V and 4 bases from J, with 19 bases between. The CDR3 contains 17 residues. CDR1 is SGHTA, CDR2 FQGNSA, per germline. The CDR3 nucleotides read TGTGCCAGCAGCTTAAAAGGCACAGGGAGGGGCGCAGATACGCAGTATTTT. It translates to CASSLKGTGRGADTQYF.

This clonotype came up many times. CDR3 sequence reads: CASTQGQGWVNTEAFF. The CDR3, as DNA: TGTGCCAGCACCCAAGGTCAGGGATGGGTGAACACTGAAGCTTTCTTT. The chain has TRBV6-1 and TRBJ1-1; TRBD1 might be the D (5 bases). V was cut by 7 bases and J by 0 bases, with 18 bases left in between. CDR3 length: 16 residues. Germline CDR1 reads MNHNS; CDR2 reads SASEGT.

This clonotype occurred many times. The V and J genes are TRBV6-1 and TRBJ2-3; 11 nucleotides agree with TRBD2. Germline V gives CDR1 MNHNS, CDR2 SASEGT. CDR3 length: 15 amino acids. J was trimmed by 4 bases and V by 6 bases; bases with no gene match: 6. DNA for the CDR3: TGTGCCAGCAGGATTAGCGGGGGGGCCGCAGATACGCAGTATTTT. This translates into CASRISGGAADTQYF.

This rearrangement joins TRBV4-3 to TRBJ1-1; TRBD1 is a possible D gene (6 bases). The CDR3 has 15 residues. The V end was cut by 4 bases, the J end by 6 bases, with 18 bases between. The germline gives CDR1 LGHNA, CDR2 YSLEER. The CDR3 sequence is CASSPAPPGGPEAFF. CDR3 coding DNA: TGCGCCAGCAGCCCGGCCCCCCCGGGGGGCCCTGAAGCTTTCTTT.

This clonotype came up a few times. One junction end does not reproduce the germline sequence, and a read error may be involved. The V and J genes are TRBV9 and TRBJ2-1; a weak D match, TRBD1 (7 bases). This CDR3 has 14 amino acids. Germline CDR1 SGDLS, CDR2 YYNGEE. The CDR3 region is CASSGRQGGSPLHF. In DNA form, the CDR3 reads TGTGCCAGCAGCGGCCGACAGGGAGGATCACCCCTCCACTTC.

This clonotype was detected ten times or more. The rearrangement links TRBV25-1 to TRBJ1-1; D is unresolved. This CDR3 is 14 amino acids long. The germline CDR1 and CDR2 sequences are MGHDK and SYGVNS. Trimming removed 2 bases at V and 1 base at J, with 8 bases between. CDR3 in amino acids: CASSEPGPNTEAFF. CDR3 sequence (DNA): TGTGCCAGCAGTGAACCGGGCCCGAACACTGAAGCTTTCTTT.

The rearrangement joins TRBV5-1 to TRBJ1-4, with TRBD1 matching over 9 bases. V lost 5 bases and J lost 7; bases outside the gene matches: 9. The CDR3 loop spans 15 amino acids. Germline V CDR1 and CDR2: SGHRS, YFSETQ. The CDR3 sequence: CASRDEQGAGEKLFF. CDR3 sequence (DNA): TGCGCCAGCAGGGATGAACAGGGGGCCGGTGAAAAACTGTTTTTT.

At least ten counts were recorded for this clonotype. The CDR3 ends on some other residue instead of the conserved phenylalanine or tryptophan, so this is likely a read error. No DNA is shown, since the ends of the CDR3 on it are uncertain; the CDR3 is the one TCRdb lists. CDR3 in amino acids: CASSYPRS. This chain links TRBV6-2 or TRBV6-3 with TRBJ2-1. The CDR3 has 8 residues if both end residues are counted. The germline CDR1 and CDR2 sequences are MNHEY and SVGEGT.

By share of the sample, this clonotype is medium-sized (0.01 to 0.1%). The chain combines TRBV7-9 with TRBJ2-7; TRBD1 agrees at 9 bases. Trimming cost V 6 bases and J 5 bases; bases outside gene matches: 5. From germline, CDR1 is SEHNR and CDR2 FQNEAQ (reference sequence). The CDR3 runs to 13 residues. The CDR3 sequence: CASRPRDRDEQYF. The CDR3 DNA follows: TGTGCCAGCAGACCACGGGACAGGGACGAGCAGTACTTC. Full variable domain (rest looked up from reference TRBV7-9 and TRBJ2-7): DTGVSQNPRHKITKRGQNVTFRCDPISEHNRLYWYRQTLGQGPEFLTYFQNEAQLEKSRLLSDRFSAERPKGSFSTLEIQRTEQGDSAMYLCASRPRDRDEQYFGPGTRLTVT.

In the case of this clonotype: This may come from a read error, since a much larger clone is one base off. The chain is built from TRBV19 and TRBJ2-3; the match to TRBD1 covers 9 bases. The CDR3 length is 14 residues. In germline, CDR1 is LNHDA, CDR2 SQIVND (reference sequence). The CDR3 region has the DNA TGTGCCAGTGCCACCGGGACAGGGACTTACGAGCCGTACTTC. Translating it yields CASATGTGTYEPYF.

By proportion, this clonotype is medium-sized. This chain joins TRBV7-9 and TRBJ2-7; TRBD2 matches at 14 bases. CDR1 and CDR2 (germline): SEHNR, FQNEAQ (reference sequence). This CDR3 has 14 amino acids. V was clipped by 3 bases and J by 6 bases; unmatched bases: 1. DNA for the CDR3: TGTGCCAGCAGCTTTGGGACTAGCGGGGGCGAGCAGTACTTC. It yields the protein CASSFGTSGGEQYF.

This clonotype was observed many times. The genes are TRBV6-6 and TRBJ2-4, with TRBD1 as a possible D gene (6 bases). The CDR3 contains 17 residues. Per the germline V gene, CDR1 is MNHNY and CDR2 is SVGAGI (reference sequence). Between the trimmed V and J ends, which lost 0 bases and 4 bases, there was a span of 16 bases. CDR3 in DNA: TGTGCCAGCAGTTACTCGAAACAGGGATTTCAAAAAAACATTCAGTACTTC. This codes for CASSYSKQGFQKNIQYF.

This clonotype was seen more than once but under ten times. Germline is not matched at one junction end, which may reflect a read error. The chain combines TRBV15 with TRBJ2-7, with D perhaps TRBD1 (7 bases). The CDR3 contains 17 residues. Germline V lookup: CDR1 LNHNV, CDR2 YYDKDF (reference sequence). The CDR3 coding sequence is TGTGCCACCAGCAGAGATCCCGTACAGGGGAGGAATTCACCCCTCCACTTC. Its protein is CATSRDPVQGRNSPLHF.

This clonotype is large by share. The chain combines TRBV11-3 with TRBJ2-1; 9 bases match TRBD1. Trimming cost V 3 bases and J 8 bases; bases outside gene matches: 5. The CDR3 is 14 amino acids. CDR1 and CDR2 (germline): SGHNT, YENEEA. The CDR3 loop is CASSLGQGIDEQFF. DNA of the CDR3: TGTGCCAGCAGCTTGGGACAGGGAATCGATGAGCAGTTCTTC. Using reference TRBV11-3 and TRBJ2-1 for the parts outside the CDR3, the full variable domain is EAGVVQSPRYKIIEKKQPVAFWCNPISGHNTLYWYLQNLGQGPELLIRYENEEAVDDSQLPKDRFSAERLKGVDSTLKIQPAELGDSAVYLCASSLGQGIDEQFFGPGTRLTVL.

By proportion, this clonotype is medium-sized. The J gene is TRBJ1-1, the V gene TRBV6-6; 10 positions match TRBD1. Germline V gene lookup returns CDR1 MNHNY and CDR2 SVGAGI (reference sequence). The trim removed 2 bases at V and 4 bases at J, leaving 4 bases unmatched. The CDR3 runs to 15 residues. The CDR3 is CASSYGTGVITEAFF. In nucleotides, the CDR3 is TGTGCCAGCAGTTACGGGACAGGGGTAATCACTGAAGCTTTCTTT.

This clonotype was seen a handful of times. This chain uses TRBV20-1 with TRBJ2-5, with TRBD2 matching 9 bases. V trimming: 5 bases; J trimming: 5 bases; junction bases outside the gene matches: 15. Germline V CDR1 and CDR2: DFQATT, SNEGSKA (reference sequence). The CDR3 length is 16 residues. The CDR3, as DNA: TGCAGTGCTCCCCCGGGCGGGGGGGCTTGGATGGAGACCCAGTACTTC. Its translation is CSAPPGGGAWMETQYF.